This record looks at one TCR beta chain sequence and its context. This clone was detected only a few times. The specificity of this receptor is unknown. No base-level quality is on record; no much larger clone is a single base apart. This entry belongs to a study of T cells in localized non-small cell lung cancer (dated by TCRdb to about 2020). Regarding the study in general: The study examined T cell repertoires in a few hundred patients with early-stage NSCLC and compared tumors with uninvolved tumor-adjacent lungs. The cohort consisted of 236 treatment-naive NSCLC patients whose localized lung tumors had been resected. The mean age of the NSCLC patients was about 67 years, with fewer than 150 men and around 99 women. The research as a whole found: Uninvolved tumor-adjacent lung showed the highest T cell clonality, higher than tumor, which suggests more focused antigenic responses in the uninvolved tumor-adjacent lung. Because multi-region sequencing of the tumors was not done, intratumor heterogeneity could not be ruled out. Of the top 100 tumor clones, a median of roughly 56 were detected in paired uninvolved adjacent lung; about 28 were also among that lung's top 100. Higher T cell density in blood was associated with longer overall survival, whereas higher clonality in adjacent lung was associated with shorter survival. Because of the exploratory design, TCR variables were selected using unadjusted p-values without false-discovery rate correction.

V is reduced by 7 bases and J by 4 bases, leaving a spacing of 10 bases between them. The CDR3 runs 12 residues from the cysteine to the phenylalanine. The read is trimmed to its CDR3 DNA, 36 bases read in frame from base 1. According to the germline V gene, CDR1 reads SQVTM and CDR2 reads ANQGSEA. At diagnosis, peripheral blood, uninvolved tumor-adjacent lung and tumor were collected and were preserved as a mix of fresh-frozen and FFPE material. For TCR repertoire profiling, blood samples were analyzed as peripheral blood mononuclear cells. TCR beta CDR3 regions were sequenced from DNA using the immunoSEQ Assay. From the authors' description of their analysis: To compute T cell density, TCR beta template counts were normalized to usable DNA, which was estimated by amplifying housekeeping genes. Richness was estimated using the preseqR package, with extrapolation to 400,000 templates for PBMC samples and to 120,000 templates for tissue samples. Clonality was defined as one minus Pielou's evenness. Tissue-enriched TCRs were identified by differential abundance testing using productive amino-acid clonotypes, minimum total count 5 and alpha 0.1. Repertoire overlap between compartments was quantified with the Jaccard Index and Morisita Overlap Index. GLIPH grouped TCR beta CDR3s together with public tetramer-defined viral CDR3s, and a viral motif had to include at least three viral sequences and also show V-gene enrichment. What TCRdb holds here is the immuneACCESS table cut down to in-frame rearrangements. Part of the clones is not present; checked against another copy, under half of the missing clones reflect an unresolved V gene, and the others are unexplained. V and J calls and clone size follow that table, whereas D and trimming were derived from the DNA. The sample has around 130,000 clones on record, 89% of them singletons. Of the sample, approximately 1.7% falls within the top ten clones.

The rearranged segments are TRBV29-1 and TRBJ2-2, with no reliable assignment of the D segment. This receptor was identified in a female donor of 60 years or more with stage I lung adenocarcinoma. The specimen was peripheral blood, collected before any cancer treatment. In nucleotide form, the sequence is TGCAGCGCCCCTTTTGGCACCGGGGAGCTGTTTTTT. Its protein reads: CSAPFGTGELFF.